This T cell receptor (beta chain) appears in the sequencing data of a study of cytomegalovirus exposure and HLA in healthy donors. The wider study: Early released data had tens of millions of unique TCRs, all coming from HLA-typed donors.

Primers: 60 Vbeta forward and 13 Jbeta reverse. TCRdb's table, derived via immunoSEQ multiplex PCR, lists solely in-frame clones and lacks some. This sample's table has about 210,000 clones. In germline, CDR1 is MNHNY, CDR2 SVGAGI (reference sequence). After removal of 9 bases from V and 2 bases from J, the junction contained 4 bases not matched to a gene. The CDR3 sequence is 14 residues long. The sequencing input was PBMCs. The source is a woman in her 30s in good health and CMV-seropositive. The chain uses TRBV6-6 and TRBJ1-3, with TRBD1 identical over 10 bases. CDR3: CASRQGATGNTIYF. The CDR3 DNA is TGTGCCAGTCGACAGGGGGCAACTGGAAACACCATATATTTT.